This T cell receptor beta chain was documented in a study of radiation and T cells in renal cell carcinoma. For the study at large: Nephrectomy followed 15 Gy stereotactic body radiation by 4 weeks.

The assay was immunoSEQ multiplex PCR, and TCRdb's table has in-frame clones only and misses some. Among roughly 150,000 clones listed, approximately 86% were seen once. In regard to this clone: Its matching antigen is unknown.

Whole-study findings and limits: Top tumor clonotypes rose in blood 2 weeks post-radiation, then contracted.

Germline V CDR1 and CDR2: ENHRY, SYGVKD. The CDR3 covers 13 residues. Trimming pared 3 bases from V and 6 bases from J, leaving 9 bases between. Time point noted: blood 2 weeks post-SBRT. Treatment defined: 15 Gy SBRT to primary tumor, nephrectomy 4 weeks later. After SBRT, blood was collected at 2 and 4 weeks, plus baseline. Sequenced material: blood, taken from a patient whose treatment included radiotherapy and nephrectomy. This chain connects TRBV10-3 to TRBJ2-1; D call uncertain. The TCR was taken from a woman between 45 and 65 years old with renal cell carcinoma. The CDR3 here is CAISETGFNEQFF. In DNA form, the CDR3 reads TGTGCCATCAGTGAAACCGGTTTCAATGAGCAGTTCTTC.